Presented here are 16 T cell receptor beta chains from one specimen sequenced in a study of OX40 agonist ivuxolimab in advanced cancers. To prepare the library, the immunoSEQ multiplex PCR assay was applied. The table was pulled from immuneACCESS by TCRdb, which kept in-frame rearrangements only. Such tables lose some clones; where checked, under half of the loss comes from unresolved V genes, and the rest has no known cause. This sample gives about 83,000 clones in total; more than 80% of them show up just once. About 7.6% of the sample belongs to the ten largest clones. The sample in question was CD4+ or CD8+ T cells sorted from blood, obtained in a trial of the OX40 agonist ivuxolimab. The source of these receptors is an adult with an advanced solid tumor such as melanoma, head and neck, liver or kidney cancer.

This chain connects TRBV29-1 to TRBJ1-2; TRBD1 aligns across 8 bases. V lost 3 bases and J lost 4; bases outside the gene matches: 7. This CDR3 is 14 amino acids long. CDR1 is SQVTM and CDR2 is ANQGSEA in the germline V gene. The CDR3 DNA reads TGCAGCGTTGATATCTTCGGACAGGGCTATGGCTACACCTTC. Translation gives CSVDIFGQGYGYTF. The whole variable domain, filled in from reference TRBV29-1 and TRBJ1-2, reads SAVISQKPSRDICQRGTSLTIQCQVDSQVTMMFWYRQQPGQSLTLIATANQGSEATYESGFVIDKFPISRPNLTFSTLTVSNMSPEDSSIYLCSVDIFGQGYGYTFGSGTRLTVV.

The rearrangement joins TRBV6-5 to TRBJ2-1; 9 nucleotides line up with TRBD2. Trimming at V came to 2 bases and at J to 5 bases, leaving 4 bases not matched to a gene. The CDR3 length is 15 residues. The germline CDR1 and CDR2 sequences are MNHEY and SVGAGI. CDR3 residues: CASSYSGGTHNEQFF. The CDR3, as DNA: TGTGCCAGCAGTTACAGCGGGGGGACCCACAATGAGCAGTTCTTC.

This chain connects TRBV11-1 to TRBJ1-2; D unclear. V was shortened by 1 base and J by 4 bases, with 10 bases between the two germline ends. The germline V gene has CDR1 SGHAT and CDR2 FQDESV (reference sequence). The CDR3 is 14 residues long. CDR3 DNA sequence: TGTGCCAGCAGCTTAGGTTCGGGATTCTATGGCTACACCTTC. It encodes CASSLGSGFYGYTF.

This clone was seen once. V usage is TRBV27 and J usage is TRBJ2-1; TRBD2 might be the D (5 bases). Trimming pared 7 bases from V and 9 bases from J, leaving 19 bases between. Germline-derived CDR1 and CDR2 are MNHEY and SMNVEV (reference sequence). This CDR3 spans 14 amino acids. The CDR3 loop is CASKLGGALSEQFF. In nucleotides, the CDR3 is TGTGCCAGCAAACTAGGAGGCGCATTGAGTGAGCAGTTCTTC.

V usage is TRBV25-1 and J usage is TRBJ1-1; 10 bases align to TRBD1. With 4 bases clipped from V and 2 bases from J, the junction kept 10 bases outside the gene matches. This CDR3 is built from 17 residues. CDR1 MGHDK and CDR2 SYGVNS come from the germline V gene. This CDR3 reads CASSVGTGQGTNTEAFF. CDR3 DNA: TGTGCCAGCAGTGTAGGGACGGGACAGGGGACTAACACTGAAGCTTTCTTT.

The chain recombines TRBV19 with TRBJ2-7, with D possibly being TRBD1 (5 bases). V was cut by 1 base and J by 2 bases, with 9 bases left in between. In germline, CDR1 is LNHDA, CDR2 SQIVND (reference sequence). The CDR3 has 14 amino acids. Written as DNA, the CDR3 is TGTGCCAGTAGTATAGTTGGCAGGGCCTACGAGCAGTACTTC. This codes for CASSIVGRAYEQYF.

The J gene is TRBJ2-6, the V gene TRBV30; D unresolved. The germline V gene encodes CDR1 GTSNPN and CDR2 SVGIG (reference sequence). The V gene lost 4 bases and the J gene lost 0 bases, with 7 bases spanning the gap. The CDR3 runs 14 residues. The CDR3: CAWNGGSGANVLTF. CDR3 sequence (DNA): TGTGCCTGGAATGGCGGCTCTGGGGCCAACGTCCTGACTTTC.

The chain is built from TRBV7-3 and TRBJ1-5; D possibly corresponds to TRBD1 (5 bases). Looked up from germline, CDR1 is SGHTA and CDR2 is FQGTGA. V was clipped by 4 bases and J by 6 bases, with 10 bases between them. The CDR3 is made up of 13 amino acids. The CDR3 coding sequence is TGTGCCAGCAGCTCGTCAAGGGGTCAGCCCCAGCATTTT. The encoded protein is CASSSSRGQPQHF.

V and J are TRBV27 and TRBJ2-3, with D unresolved. CDR3 size: 13 residues. Germline CDR1 reads MNHEY; CDR2 reads SMNVEV (reference sequence). V was cut by 4 bases and J by 1 base, with 6 bases left in between. The CDR3 DNA follows: TGTGCCAGCAGTTCCGCCGGCACAGATACGCAGTATTTT. Amino acids: CASSSAGTDTQYF.

The rearrangement joins TRBV28 to TRBJ1-2; 8 bases are a match to TRBD1. J lost 7 bases, V lost 2 bases, and 6 bases had no gene match. CDR3 length equals 14 residues. CDR1 is MDHEN, CDR2 SYDVKM, per germline. This CDR3 is CASSLQGAYFGYTF. CDR3 nucleotide sequence: TGTGCCAGCAGTTTACAGGGGGCGTATTTTGGCTACACCTTC.

The chain employs TRBV6-5 and TRBJ1-1, with D hard to call. V lost 4 bases, J lost 4 bases, and 10 bases lay in between. The germline V gene encodes CDR1 MNHEY and CDR2 SVGAGI. The CDR3 runs to 13 residues. The CDR3 protein is CASSFTLGTEAFF. The CDR3 DNA is TGTGCCAGCAGTTTTACGTTGGGCACTGAAGCTTTCTTT.

CDR3 in amino acids: CASSLFYRDRETDTQYF. In DNA, the CDR3 is TGTGCCAGCAGCTTGTTTTACCGGGACAGGGAAACAGATACGCAGTATTTT. The J gene is TRBJ2-3, the V gene TRBV5-4, with TRBD1 identical over 9 bases. Trimming took 1 base from V and 3 from J; bases not matched to a gene: 9. The CDR3 runs to 17 residues. The germline V gene encodes CDR1 SGHNT and CDR2 YYREEE (reference sequence).

This clone was detected a few times. This same CDR3 is encoded by further DNA sequences in the sample. The V call is TRBV30, the J call TRBJ1-1; D gene ambiguous. This CDR3 is built from 12 residues. V lost 0 bases and J 1 base, leaving 3 bases between the germline ends. In germline, CDR1 is GTSNPN, CDR2 SVGIG (reference sequence). The CDR3 loop reads CAWSVGNTEAFF. In DNA form, the CDR3 reads TGTGCCTGGAGTGTTGGGAACACTGAAGCTTTCTTT.

V usage is TRBV6-6 and J usage is TRBJ2-7; the match to TRBD2 covers 9 bases. Trimming took 7 bases from V and 3 from J; bases not matched to a gene: 7. The CDR3 is 14 residues long. CDR1 and CDR2 (germline): MNHNY, SVGAGI (reference sequence). The DNA of the CDR3 is TGTGCCAGCACTTCACTAGCGGGCGTCTACGAGCAGTACTTC. Its protein product is CASTSLAGVYEQYF.

CDR3 in amino acids: CASSQEGRSQPQHF. The CDR3 DNA sequence: TGCGCCAGCAGCCAAGAAGGTCGTAGTCAGCCCCAGCATTTT. The chain combines TRBV4-3 with TRBJ1-5; D gene ambiguous. Germline lookup yields CDR1 LGHNA and CDR2 YSLEER. The CDR3 totals 14 residues. V shed 0 bases and J shed 6 bases, with 9 bases lying between them.

V is TRBV14 and J is TRBJ2-2; TRBD2 matches 9 bases. Germline CDR1 and CDR2: SGHDN and FVKESK. This CDR3 contains 19 residues. Trimming removed 3 bases from V and 0 bases from J; junction bases left unmatched: 11. This chain's CDR3 is CASSHIGASGVANTGELFF. As DNA, the CDR3 is TGTGCCAGCAGCCACATAGGGGCTAGCGGGGTCGCGAACACCGGGGAGCTGTTTTTT. The variable domain in full, with the rest retrieved from reference TRBV14 and TRBJ2-2, is EAGVTQFPSHSVIEKGQTVTLRCDPISGHDNLYWYRRVMGKEIKFLLHFVKESKQDESGMPNNRFLAERTGGTYSTLKVQPAELEDSGVYFCASSHIGASGVANTGELFFGEGSRLTVL.